This paragraph covers one T cell receptor (beta chain) sequence. Its target is unknown. The sample originates from a study of cytomegalovirus exposure and HLA in healthy donors. Study-level findings and limits: In the approximately 130 validation repertoires, just under 95% of cluster scores exceeded 0, per a later analysis. Researchers catalogued roughly 170 TCR beta chains as cytomegalovirus-associated.

The length of the CDR3 is 12 residues. V lost 0 bases and J lost 8, with 6 bases in between. The germline CDR1 and CDR2 sequences are SGDLS and YYNGEE. Method: immunoSEQ multiplex PCR; TCRdb's copy keeps in-frame clones and lacks some. The top ten hold 0.95% to 1.5% of the sample, which has under 80,000 clones, roughly 90% seen once. This chain uses TRBV9 with TRBJ2-1; no clear D. This sequence was found in a young woman in good health and CMV-seronegative. Sequencing was performed on PBMCs. CDR3 bases: TGTGCCAGCAGCGTAGCTTTCGATGAGCAGTTCTTC. The encoded protein is CASSVAFDEQFF.